This T cell receptor beta chain was captured by sequencing in a study of blood T cell repertoires in COVID-19. Overall study: Collection of acute and convalescent COVID-19 samples took place in the United States, Italy and Spain. The cDNA or gDNA used as material had been derived from T cells, B-cell-depleted T cells, or PBMCs.

Per the study methods: Counts of nucleated cells, estimated from reference gene primer amplification, were obtained. Using immunoSEQ multiplex PCR, the repertoire was profiled, and TCRdb retains in-frame clones only, with some absent. For V, J and clone size, that table is used; D and trimming come from the DNA. This table has approximately 270,000 clones, approximately 83% appearing once. Germline trimming cut 7 bases from V and 4 bases from J; bases unmatched to any gene: 8. Germline assignment: CDR1 KGHDR and CDR2 SFDVKD. The CDR3 spans 15 residues. The chain links TRBV24-1 to TRBJ2-7; 11 bases map to TRBD1. The source of this sequence is a man older than 75 with acute or convalescent COVID-19. Material: peripheral blood. In nucleotides, the CDR3 is TGTGCCACCAGCGAAGGACAGGGGGCGGTTTACGAGCAGTACTTC. As protein: CATSEGQGAVYEQYF.